The T cell receptor beta chain under discussion was sequenced for a study of T cells after yellow fever vaccination. This clonotype was seen ten or more times. No antigen is known for it. By 5'RACE template switching, TCR cDNA was produced, with a universal primer site and UMIs added in the process. Each CDR3 protein gets one entry after TCRdb re-called the 5' RACE reads with MiXCR. This sample has about 320,000 distinct CDR3 sequences; 4% to 5.5% occur once, and the top ten carry around 19%. Study observations and caveats: The secondary response peaked faster, at day 5 versus 15, but was weaker.

Trimming shortened V by 0 bases and J by 1 base, and 9 bases separated the two germline ends. Germline V CDR1 and CDR2: LGHNA, YNFKEQ. The CDR3 sequence is 15 residues long. The receptor was isolated from a man between 18 and 29 years old who received the YFV17D yellow fever vaccine. Here the sequenced sample was PBMCs, taken 15 days after the yellow fever booster vaccination. The rearrangement uses TRBV4-2 and TRBJ1-1; TRBD1 is a possible D gene (5 bases). The CDR3 nucleotides are TGTGCCAGCAGCCAAGATGGGGGTTCGAACACTGAAGCTTTCTTT. Protein: CASSQDGGSNTEAFF.